These 22 T cell receptor beta chains came from one sample sequenced in a study of cytomegalovirus exposure and HLA in healthy donors. Produced via immunoSEQ multiplex PCR; TCRdb's table is partial and in-frame only. There are under 65,000 clones in the sample; roughly 94% occur only once, and under 6.5% lies in the top ten. Sequenced sample: PBMCs. The source of these receptors is a woman between 18 and 30 years old in good health and CMV-seropositive.

This chain links TRBV5-1 with TRBJ1-5; 9 positions match TRBD1. The CDR3 spans 15 residues. Germline CDR1 is SGHRS and CDR2 is YFSETQ. V lost 5 bases to trimming and J lost 4 bases; unmatched junction nucleotides: 7. DNA of the CDR3: TGCGCCAGCAGTGCGGGACAGGGACTTAATCAGCCCCAGCATTTT. This encodes CASSAGQGLNQPQHF. The full variable domain, in which reference TRBV5-1 and TRBJ1-5 provide the parts outside the CDR3, is KAGVTQTPRYLIKTRGQQVTLSCSPISGHRSVSWYQQTPGQGLQFLFEYFSETQRNKGNFPGRFSGRQFSNSRSEMNVSTLELGDSALYLCASSAGQGLNQPQHFGDGTRLSIL.

The chain links TRBV7-2 to TRBJ2-7; D is possibly TRBD1 (6 bases). The V and J ends lost 3 bases and 3 bases respectively, with 15 bases between them. This CDR3 contains 15 residues. Per the germline V gene, CDR1 is SGHTA and CDR2 is FQGNSA. This chain's CDR3 is CASSLTLTGRYEQYF. The CDR3 DNA reads as TGTGCCAGCAGCTTGACACTGACAGGCCGCTACGAGCAGTACTTC.

The rearrangement joins TRBV23-1 to TRBJ1-3; the match to TRBD1 covers 11 bases. TRBV23-1 is an ORF; its function is uncertain. With V trimmed by 2 bases and J by 0 bases, 15 bases remained unmatched. The CDR3 runs 21 residues. CDR3 protein: CASSQPTSRDRGLSSGNTIYF. The CDR3 nucleotides read TGCGCCAGCAGTCAACCAACGTCCCGGGACAGGGGGTTGAGCTCTGGAAACACCATATATTTT.

This chain joins TRBV7-9 and TRBJ1-6, with TRBD1 matching over 8 bases. CDR1 and CDR2 (germline): SEHNR, FQNEAQ (reference sequence). Unmatched junction bases numbered 5, after V lost 5 bases and J lost 5 bases. The CDR3 extends over 15 amino acids. As DNA, the CDR3 is TGTGCCAGCAGCCCCGGGACAGGCAATAATTCACCCCTCCACTTT. Translation: CASSPGTGNNSPLHF.

The chain has TRBV5-1 and TRBJ2-4, with 10 bases matching TRBD1. V gave up 4 bases and J gave up 7 bases; unmatched junction bases: 5. The CDR3 has 14 residues. The germline V gene has CDR1 SGHRS and CDR2 YFSETQ. This CDR3 reads CASSPGQGMNIQYF. The CDR3, as DNA: TGCGCCAGCAGCCCGGGACAGGGGATGAACATTCAGTACTTC.

This chain connects TRBV28 to TRBJ1-5, with D possibly TRBD1 on 6 matching bases. Germline CDR1 reads MDHEN; CDR2 reads SYDVKM. This CDR3 is 17 amino acids long. Trimming stripped 10 bases from V and 1 base from J, with 23 bases between. The DNA of the CDR3 is TGTGCCACCCTACCAGGAACAGGGTCCGGGAGCAATCAGCCCCAGCATTTT. Protein product: CATLPGTGSGSNQPQHF.

The chain links TRBV15 to TRBJ2-5, with a tentative D call TRBD2 (7 bases). Germline V lookup: CDR1 LNHNV, CDR2 YYDKDF (reference sequence). The length of the CDR3 is 15 residues. The V and J ends lost 5 bases and 2 bases respectively, with 15 bases between them. The CDR3 DNA is TGTGCCACCAGCCTGAGGGGGGGGCAGCAAGAGACCCAGTACTTC. Translating it yields CATSLRGGQQETQYF.

This chain joins TRBV28 and TRBJ1-2; TRBD1 aligns across 7 bases. This CDR3 has 14 residues. Trimming removed 4 bases from V and 5 bases from J; junction bases left unmatched: 7. Germline V gene data show CDR1 as MDHEN and CDR2 as SYDVKM. This chain's CDR3 is CASSSGTDLYGYTF. The CDR3 DNA sequence: TGTGCCAGCAGTTCCGGGACAGACCTTTATGGCTACACCTTC.

The rearrangement uses TRBV7-8 and TRBJ2-7; tentatively, D is TRBD1 (6 bases). Trimming removed 1 base from V and 13 bases from J, with 17 bases in between. Germline values: CDR1 SGHVS, CDR2 FQNEAQ. The CDR3 runs to 13 residues. CDR3 DNA: TGTGCCAGCAGCTTAGTTGGCAAAGGGGACACCTACTTC. This encodes CASSLVGKGDTYF.

The chain joins TRBV5-5 to TRBJ2-7; 8 bases agree with TRBD1. J gave up 5 bases and V 1 base, and 5 bases lay outside the gene matches. CDR1 and CDR2 from the germline V gene are SGHKS and YYEKEE (reference sequence). The CDR3 runs to 14 residues. The CDR3 here is CASSLLDRVDEQYF. CDR3 DNA sequence: TGTGCCAGCAGCTTGTTGGACAGGGTCGACGAGCAGTACTTC.

The chain combines TRBV5-1 with TRBJ2-3; 11 nucleotides align to TRBD2. Trimming took 7 bases from V and 0 from J; bases not matched to a gene: 7. CDR3 length: 16 residues. Germline CDR1 SGHRS, CDR2 YFSETQ. The CDR3 loop is CASSLAGGASTDTQYF. The DNA for the CDR3 is TGCGCCAGCTCCCTAGCGGGAGGCGCTAGCACAGATACGCAGTATTTT.

In this sample, this clone turned up a few times. The chain carries TRBV27 and TRBJ1-4, with D perhaps matching TRBD1 (5 bases). CDR3 length equals 15 residues. Germline CDR1 and CDR2: MNHEY and SMNVEV (reference sequence). The germline V and J ends were trimmed by 5 bases and 3 bases, with 13 bases remaining between them. The CDR3 sequence is CASSLKAGPNEKLFF. The CDR3, as DNA: TGTGCCAGCAGTCTCAAGGCGGGGCCTAATGAAAAACTGTTTTTT.

The V gene is TRBV11-2, the J gene TRBJ1-4, with D perhaps TRBD1 (6 bases). Trimming removed 4 bases at V and 8 bases at J, with 17 bases between. CDR1 and CDR2 (germline): SGHAT, FQNNGV. The CDR3 has 15 residues. The CDR3 coding sequence is TGTGCCAGCAGCTCAACGAGCCTAAGGGGGGAAAAACTGTTTTTT. Translation gives CASSSTSLRGEKLFF.

The V gene is TRBV5-6, the J gene TRBJ1-2; 11 nucleotides match TRBD1. Germline V gives CDR1 SGHDT, CDR2 YYEEEE. This CDR3 comprises 14 residues. The junction had 1 base not matched to a gene; V was cut back by 3 bases and J by 3 bases. CDR3 nucleotides: TGTGCCAGCAGCTGGGACAGGGGGGACTATGGCTACACCTTC. Amino acid sequence: CASSWDRGDYGYTF.

Here the CDR3 reads CASSYSFQSNQPQHF. The CDR3 nucleotides read TGTGCCAGCAGTTACTCGTTTCAGTCCAATCAGCCCCAGCATTTT. The chain uses TRBV6-5 and TRBJ1-5; D is undetermined. This CDR3 is built from 15 residues. The V gene's germline CDR1 is MNHEY and CDR2 SVGAGI. Trimming left V 0 bases short and J 3 bases short, with 9 bases between.

This chain links TRBV9 with TRBJ1-1; D possibly corresponds to TRBD1 (6 bases). Germline V gene sequence: CDR1 SGDLS, CDR2 YYNGEE. Deletions cut 3 bases from V and 6 bases from J, with 12 bases between. The CDR3 has 13 amino acids. CDR3 amino acids: CASSATGRAEAFF. CDR3 in DNA: TGTGCCAGCAGCGCCACAGGGAGGGCTGAAGCTTTCTTT.

The chain recombines TRBV7-8 with TRBJ2-7; 8 nucleotides match TRBD2. J lost 0 bases, V lost 5 bases, and 9 bases had no gene match. There are 16 residues in the CDR3. Per germline, CDR1 SGHVS and CDR2 FQNEAQ. The CDR3 protein is CASSPTLAGYSYEQYF. CDR3 sequence (DNA): TGTGCCAGCAGCCCCACCTTAGCGGGATACTCCTACGAGCAGTACTTC.

V and J are TRBV28 and TRBJ1-5, with TRBD1 as a possible D gene (6 bases). Germline V lookup: CDR1 MDHEN, CDR2 SYDVKM. The V end lost 7 bases, the J end lost 2 bases, and 12 bases lay between the germline ends. The CDR3 has 14 amino acids. CDR3 coding DNA: TGTGCCAGCACCTCGGGGGGCCGCAATCAGCCCCAGCATTTT. This translates into CASTSGGRNQPQHF.

The chain is built from TRBV5-1 and TRBJ2-7, with TRBD1 as a possible D gene (5 bases). Germline values: CDR1 SGHRS, CDR2 YFSETQ. This CDR3 region has 15 residues. With 0 bases removed from V and 3 bases from J, the gap between germline ends came to 13 bases. The CDR3 DNA is TGCGCCAGCAGCTTGGCCGTGGACACCCACTACGAGCAGTACTTC. It specifies CASSLAVDTHYEQYF. Using reference TRBV5-1 and TRBJ2-7 for the parts outside the CDR3, the full variable domain is KAGVTQTPRYLIKTRGQQVTLSCSPISGHRSVSWYQQTPGQGLQFLFEYFSETQRNKGNFPGRFSGRQFSNSRSEMNVSTLELGDSALYLCASSLAVDTHYEQYFGPGTRLTVT.

The V gene is TRBV14, the J gene TRBJ2-1; 12 bases agree with TRBD2. The germline V gene encodes CDR1 SGHDN and CDR2 FVKESK. The V gene end was trimmed by 1 base and the J gene end by 5 bases; junction bases not matched to a gene: 9. The CDR3 runs 18 residues. CDR3: CASSQGVTSGGLDNEQFF. DNA of the CDR3: TGTGCCAGCAGCCAAGGGGTAACTAGCGGGGGGCTTGACAATGAGCAGTTCTTC.

In regard to this clone: A much bigger clone sits one base away, suggesting this may be a read error. The chain links TRBV6-4 to TRBJ2-3; D might be TRBD1 (6 bases). The CDR3 loop spans 13 amino acids. Germline V gives CDR1 MRHNA, CDR2 SNTAGT. The CDR3 DNA reads as TGTACCAGCAGTGATCCGGGACACCATACGCAGTATTTT. This translates into CTSSDPGHHTQYF.

J is TRBJ1-2 and V is TRBV15; unclear D gene. Per germline, CDR1 LNHNV and CDR2 YYDKDF (reference sequence). The CDR3 runs to 16 residues. Trimming shortened V by 4 bases and J by 4 bases, and 19 bases separated the two germline ends. The CDR3 sequence: CATSTATPEAGYGYTF. The CDR3 DNA sequence: TGTGCCACCAGCACAGCCACCCCAGAGGCCGGCTATGGCTACACCTTC.